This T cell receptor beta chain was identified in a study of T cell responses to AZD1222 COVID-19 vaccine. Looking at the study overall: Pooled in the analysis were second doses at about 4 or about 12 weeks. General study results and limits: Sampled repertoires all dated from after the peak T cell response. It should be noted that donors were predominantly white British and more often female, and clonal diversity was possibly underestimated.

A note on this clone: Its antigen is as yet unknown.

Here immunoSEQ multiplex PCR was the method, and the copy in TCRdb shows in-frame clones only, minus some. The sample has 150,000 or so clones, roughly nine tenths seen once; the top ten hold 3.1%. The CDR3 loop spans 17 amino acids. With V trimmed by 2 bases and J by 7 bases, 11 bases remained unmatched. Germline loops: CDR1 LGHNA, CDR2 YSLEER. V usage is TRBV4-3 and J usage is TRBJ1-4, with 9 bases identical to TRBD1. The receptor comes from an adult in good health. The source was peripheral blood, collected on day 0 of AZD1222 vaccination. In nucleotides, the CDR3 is TGCGCCAGCAGCCAATTTACAGGGGGCGCGGCTTCTGAAAAACTGTTTTTT. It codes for CASSQFTGGAASEKLFF.